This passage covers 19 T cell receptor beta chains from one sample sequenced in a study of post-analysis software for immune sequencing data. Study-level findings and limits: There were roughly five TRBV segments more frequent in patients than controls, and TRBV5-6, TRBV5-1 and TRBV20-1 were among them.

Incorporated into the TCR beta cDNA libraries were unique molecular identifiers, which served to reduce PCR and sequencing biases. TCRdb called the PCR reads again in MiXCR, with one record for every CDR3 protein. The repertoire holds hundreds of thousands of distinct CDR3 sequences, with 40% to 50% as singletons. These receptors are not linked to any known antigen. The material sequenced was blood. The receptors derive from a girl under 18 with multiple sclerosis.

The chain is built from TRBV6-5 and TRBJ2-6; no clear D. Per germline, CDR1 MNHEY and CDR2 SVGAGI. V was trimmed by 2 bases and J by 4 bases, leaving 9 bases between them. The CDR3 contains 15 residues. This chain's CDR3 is CASSYDLLGANVLTF. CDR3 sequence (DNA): TGTGCCAGCAGTTACGACCTACTGGGGGCCAACGTCCTGACTTTC.

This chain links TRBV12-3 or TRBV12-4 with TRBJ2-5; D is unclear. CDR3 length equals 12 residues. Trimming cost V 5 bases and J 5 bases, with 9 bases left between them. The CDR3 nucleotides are TGTGCCAGCAGTCCCTTTCCTGAGACCCAGTACTTC. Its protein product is CASSPFPETQYF.

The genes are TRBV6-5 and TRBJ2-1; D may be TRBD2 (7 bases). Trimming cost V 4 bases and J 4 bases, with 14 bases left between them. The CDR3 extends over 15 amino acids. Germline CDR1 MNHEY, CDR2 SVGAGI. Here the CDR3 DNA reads TGTGCCAGCAGTTCGGAGGGGGGGGTGTACAATGAGCAGTTCTTC. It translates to CASSSEGGVYNEQFF.

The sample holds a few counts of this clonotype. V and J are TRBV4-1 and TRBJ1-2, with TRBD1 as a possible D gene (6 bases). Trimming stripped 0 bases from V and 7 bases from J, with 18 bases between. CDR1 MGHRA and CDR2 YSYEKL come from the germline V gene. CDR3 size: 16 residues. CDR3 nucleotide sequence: TGCGCCAGCAGCCAAGATACGTTGGACAGTCGATCTGGCTACACCTTC. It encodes CASSQDTLDSRSGYTF.

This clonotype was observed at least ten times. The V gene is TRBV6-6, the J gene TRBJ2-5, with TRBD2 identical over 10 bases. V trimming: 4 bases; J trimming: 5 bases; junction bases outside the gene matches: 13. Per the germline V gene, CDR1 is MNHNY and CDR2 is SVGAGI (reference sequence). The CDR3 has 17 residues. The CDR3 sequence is CASSSPQSSGRGETQYF. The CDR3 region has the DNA TGTGCCAGCAGTTCCCCCCAATCTAGCGGGAGAGGGGAGACCCAGTACTTC.

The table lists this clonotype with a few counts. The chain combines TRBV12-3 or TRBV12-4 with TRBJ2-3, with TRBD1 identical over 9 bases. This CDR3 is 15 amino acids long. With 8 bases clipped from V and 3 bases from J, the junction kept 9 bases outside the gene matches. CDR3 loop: CASRLQGAGTDTQYF. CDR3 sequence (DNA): TGTGCCAGCCGCCTACAGGGGGCGGGGACAGATACGCAGTATTTT.

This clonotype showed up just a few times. CDR3 DNA: TGTGCCAGCAGCCCCTTGGGGGGGAACACTGAAGCTTTCTTT. This translates into CASSPLGGNTEAFF. The J gene is TRBJ1-1, the V gene TRBV7-6, with a weak D call TRBD1 (5 bases). The CDR3 totals 14 residues. V gave up 5 bases and J gave up 1 base, with 11 bases separating them. Per germline, CDR1 SGHVS and CDR2 FNYEAQ.

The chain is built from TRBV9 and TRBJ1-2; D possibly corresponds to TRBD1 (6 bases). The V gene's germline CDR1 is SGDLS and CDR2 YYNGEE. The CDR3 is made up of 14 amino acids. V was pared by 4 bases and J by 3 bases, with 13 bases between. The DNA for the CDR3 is TGTGCCAGCAGCCCACAGGGAAGTTACTATGGCTACACCTTC. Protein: CASSPQGSYYGYTF.

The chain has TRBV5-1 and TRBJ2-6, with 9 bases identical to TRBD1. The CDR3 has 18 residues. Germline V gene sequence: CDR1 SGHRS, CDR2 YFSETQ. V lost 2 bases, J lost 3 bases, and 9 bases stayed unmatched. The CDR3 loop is CASSFSGTGSVGANVLTF. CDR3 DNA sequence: TGCGCCAGCAGCTTTTCCGGGACAGGGAGTGTTGGGGCCAACGTCCTGACTTTC. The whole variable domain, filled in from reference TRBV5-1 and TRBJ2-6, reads KAGVTQTPRYLIKTRGQQVTLSCSPISGHRSVSWYQQTPGQGLQFLFEYFSETQRNKGNFPGRFSGRQFSNSRSEMNVSTLELGDSALYLCASSFSGTGSVGANVLTFGAGSRLTVL.

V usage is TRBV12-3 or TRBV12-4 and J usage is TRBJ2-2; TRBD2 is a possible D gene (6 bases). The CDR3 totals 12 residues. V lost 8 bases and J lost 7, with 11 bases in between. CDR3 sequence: CASRENGGELFF. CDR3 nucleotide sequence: TGTGCCAGCCGGGAGAATGGCGGGGAGCTGTTTTTT.

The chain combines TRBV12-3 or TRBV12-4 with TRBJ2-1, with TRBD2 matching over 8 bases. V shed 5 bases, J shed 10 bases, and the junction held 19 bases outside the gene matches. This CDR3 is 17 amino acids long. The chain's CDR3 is CASSDTSAGGSLHEQFF. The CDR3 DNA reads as TGTGCCAGCAGTGATACTAGTGCGGGAGGATCCCTCCACGAGCAGTTCTTC.

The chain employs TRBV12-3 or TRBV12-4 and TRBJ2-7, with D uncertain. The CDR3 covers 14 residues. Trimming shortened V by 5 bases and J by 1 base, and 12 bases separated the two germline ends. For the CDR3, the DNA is TGTGCCAGCAGTGTCGACATTCTATCCTACGAGCAGTACTTC. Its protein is CASSVDILSYEQYF.

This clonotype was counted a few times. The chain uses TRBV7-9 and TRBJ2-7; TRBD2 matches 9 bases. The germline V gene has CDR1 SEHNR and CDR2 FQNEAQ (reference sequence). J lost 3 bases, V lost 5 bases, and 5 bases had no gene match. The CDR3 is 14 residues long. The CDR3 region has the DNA TGTGCCAGCAGCCAGCGGGAGGCCTACTACGAGCAGTACTTC. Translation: CASSQREAYYEQYF.

The CDR3 nucleotides read TGTGCCAGCAGCCAATTACCAACTAGCGGGAGTAGGGATACGCAGTATTTT. Translated: CASSQLPTSGSRDTQYF. V is TRBV11-3 and J is TRBJ2-3, with 11 bases that match TRBD2. The CDR3 is 17 amino acids. V dropped 5 bases and J dropped 6; count of bases not matched to a gene: 13. In germline, CDR1 is SGHNT, CDR2 YENEEA.

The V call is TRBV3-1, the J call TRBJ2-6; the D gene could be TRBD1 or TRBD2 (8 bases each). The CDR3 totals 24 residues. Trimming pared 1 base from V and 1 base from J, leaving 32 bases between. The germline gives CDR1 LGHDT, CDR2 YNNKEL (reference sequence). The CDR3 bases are TGTGCCAGCAGCCAAGTTTTGACGGCAGGGGGCTTTGTCGGGAGGGCGTCTGGGGCCAACGTCCTGACTTTC. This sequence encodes CASSQVLTAGGFVGRASGANVLTF.

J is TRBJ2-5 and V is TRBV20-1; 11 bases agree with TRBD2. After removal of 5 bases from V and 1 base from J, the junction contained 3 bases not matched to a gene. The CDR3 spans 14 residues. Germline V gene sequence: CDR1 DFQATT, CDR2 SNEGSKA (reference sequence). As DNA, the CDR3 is TGCAGTGCTCTAGCGGGGGGCTCCCAAGAGACCCAGTACTTC. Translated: CSALAGGSQETQYF.

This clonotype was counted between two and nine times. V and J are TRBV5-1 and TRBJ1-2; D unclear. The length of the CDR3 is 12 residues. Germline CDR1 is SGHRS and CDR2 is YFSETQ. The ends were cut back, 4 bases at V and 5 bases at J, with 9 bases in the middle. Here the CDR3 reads CASSPTTYGYTF. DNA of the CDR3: TGCGCCAGCAGCCCAACCACTTATGGCTACACCTTC.

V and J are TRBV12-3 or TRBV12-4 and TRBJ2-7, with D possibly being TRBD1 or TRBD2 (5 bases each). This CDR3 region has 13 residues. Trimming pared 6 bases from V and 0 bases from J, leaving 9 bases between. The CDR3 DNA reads TGTGCCAGCAGAAGGGACGTCTCCTACGAGCAGTACTTC. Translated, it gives CASRRDVSYEQYF.

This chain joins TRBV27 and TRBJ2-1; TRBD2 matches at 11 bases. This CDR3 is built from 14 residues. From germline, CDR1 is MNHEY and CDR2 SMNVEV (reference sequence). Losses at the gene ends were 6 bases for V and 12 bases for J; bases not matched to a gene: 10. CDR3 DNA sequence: TGTGCCAGCAGGCGGGGACTAGCGGAGCCGGTGCAGTTCTTC. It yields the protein CASRRGLAEPVQFF.